This TCR beta chain was recovered during a study of identical twins (dated by TCRdb to the mid-2010s). Looking at the study overall: The study deep-sequenced TCR alpha and beta repertoires from monozygotic twins, unrelated adults of various ages and cord blood to test whether fetal clonotypes persist. To rule out contamination, the twin experiments were replicated at different times with different library preparation protocols. What the work shows at the level of the full study, not this receptor alone: Because the same donors could not be followed over many years, conclusions were based on cross-sectional statistical analysis. Compared with coincidental sharing between unrelated individuals, an excess of low generation-probability sequences was observed among out-of-frame TCR alpha sequences shared between twins. Out-of-frame TCR alpha sharing in monozygotic twins was systematically underestimated by recombination models, whereas sharing between unrelated individuals was in agreement with the recombination models. Excess twin sharing in beta out-of-frame sequences was weaker because fewer shared sequences lowered the signal-to-noise ratio. Invariant T cells such as MAIT and iNKT could partly confound zero-insertion analyses, though diverse VJ usage argued against this for most clonotypes. Abundant cord blood beta clonotypes carried fewer insertions; young adult naive repertoires showed a weaker similar trend, while memory repertoires showed none.

There are a few counts of this clonotype. The antigen it recognizes is unknown. No base quality information exists; no much larger clone differs at one position. V and J are trimmed by 5 bases and 3 bases, and the gene matches miss 7 bases of the junction. CDR1 and CDR2 (DFQATT, SNEGSKA) derive from the germline V gene (reference sequence). The CDR3 sequence holds 16 residues, the cysteine and phenylalanine included. Just CDR3 DNA is preserved here, 48 bases in frame from base 1. All donors were healthy Caucasians. The twin cohort comprised three pairs of female monozygotic twins, all aged roughly 18 to 30 years. The RNA used for TCR libraries was isolated from peripheral blood mononuclear cells. Library prep was done by 5' RACE. Sequencing took place on an Illumina HiSeq 2000. A universal primer binding site was introduced by template switching, and a unique molecular identifier was present in the final cDNA, enabling accurate counting of TCR cDNA molecules. First-strand cDNA for TCR alpha and beta chains was synthesized from specific primers in the conserved constant-segment region. To control for contamination, every cDNA library was double barcoded, receiving both a SMART-Mk sample barcode and Illumina barcodes. Two successive PCR steps introduced TruSeq adapter sequences along with Illumina sample barcodes. The Illumina HiSeq platform was used with custom primers to sequence TCR alpha and beta cDNA libraries. Regarding the original processing steps: Unique molecular identifiers were extracted from raw reads with MiGEC, and CDR3 positions were determined with MiXCR. Recombination models were inferred per individual with the repgenHMM and IGoR tools using an EM algorithm. Shared clonotypes were analyzed with the tcR package in R, and sharing was normalized by the product of cloneset sizes. To study raw recombination free of thymic and clonal selection effects, out-of-frame nonproductive sequences were analyzed. TCRdb trimmed public reads at Q25 via fastp, called clones via MiXCR and kept in-frame beta chains. All rows with the same CDR3 protein become a single entry with the most common DNA and genes. TCRdb's processing, not the study's, gives the V and J calls here. The sample includes some 730,000 distinct CDR3 sequences, with roughly 18% observed a single time. The ten largest clonotypes hold approximately 14% of the sample.

These data were also filed under a second study, of T cells expressing NK-cell markers. Per that second paper: Several donors provided sorted CD3+CD56+NKG2C+, CD3+CD56+NKG2C- and CD3+CD56-NKG2C+ T-cell subsets, whose TCR beta-chain repertoires were profiled. Among the eight sequenced donors, only one was HCMV-seronegative, while the other seven were HCMV-seropositive. In several experiments an anti-gammadeltaTCR antibody was added to restrict sorting to alphabetaTCR-expressing T cells. In six donors, the dominant CD3+CD56+NKG2C+ clonotypes were found to rank among the top 10 CD8+ clonotypes and to make up about 1.0-7.5% of CD8+ T cells. Those dominant clonotypes were again the most abundant among CD3+CD56-NKG2C+ cells in a handful of donors, at about 25-60.1%. It remained unclear whether the expanded NKG2C-expressing T cell clones were specific for HCMV antigens. Randomly selected healthy volunteers, three men and five women, were used as the eight sequenced donors. To determine HCMV serostatus, a commercial ELISA kit was used to detect HCMV-specific IgG in serum. For several donors, bulk peripheral blood T-cell repertoires were also sequenced from unsorted PBMC. MIGEC handled demultiplexing of the reads and grouping by UMI, while MiTCR was used to assemble and quantify clonotypes. Only TCR cDNA sequences supported by at least two reads were kept to exclude erroneous sequences. The tcR package was used for downstream repertoire analysis, with clonotypes matched between fractions based on CDR3 nucleotide sequence plus V segment. VDJmatch was used to annotate antigen specificity against VDJdb, with one amino acid substitution allowed in CDR3.

The TCR sequence derives from a woman younger than 35 in good health. The sequenced sample consisted of PBMCs. The chain joins TRBV20-1 to TRBJ2-1; 13 central bases correspond to TRBD2. The CDR3 region has the sequence CSARTSGRSFYNEQFF. The sequenced DNA is TGCAGTGCTCGGACTAGCGGGAGATCGTTCTACAATGAGCAGTTCTTC.